This TCR beta chain originates from a study of T cells in pancreatic ductal adenocarcinoma. The repertoire was sequenced with immunoSEQ multiplex PCR; TCRdb's copy has only in-frame clones and lacks some. The repertoire holds approximately 18,000 clones, with about nine tenths as singletons. No neoadjuvant therapy was given to the selected pancreatic ductal adenocarcinoma patients before their surgery. V was pared by 6 bases and J by 7 bases, with 11 bases of the junction left unmatched. This CDR3 region has 15 residues. From germline, CDR1 is MDHEN and CDR2 SYDVKM. The source of this sequence is a human donor with pancreatic ductal adenocarcinoma. The sequenced sample consisted of PBMCs. The gene calls are TRBV28 and TRBJ2-1; 8 bases agree with TRBD1. This CDR3 is CASRQTGGLWNEQFF. CDR3 bases: TGTGCCAGCAGACAAACAGGGGGGTTATGGAATGAGCAGTTCTTC. The full variable domain, in which reference TRBV28 and TRBJ2-1 provide the parts outside the CDR3, is DVKVTQSSRYLVKRTGEKVFLECVQDMDHENMFWYRQDPGLGLRLIYFSYDVKMKEKGDIPEGYSVSREKKERFSLILESASTNQTSMYLCASRQTGGLWNEQFFGPGTRLTVL.